This TCR beta chain stems from a study of low-dose radiotherapy and immunotherapy resistance in tumors. This clonotype was picked up a small number of times. Trimming left V 5 bases short and J 8 bases short, with 7 bases between. This CDR3 comprises 11 residues. CDR1 MDHEN and CDR2 SYDVKM come from the germline V gene. Priming of first-strand cDNA relied on TRAV- and TRBV-specific primers (covering alpha and beta chains). A roughly 22-cycle PCR with a constant-region primer and V-primer adapter amplified TCRs. In TCRdb, the reads were re-called with MiXCR into one record per CDR3 protein. This table holds roughly 17,000 distinct CDR3 sequences, approximately 63% found once. Enrollment required an advanced solid tumor negative for tumor-infiltrating lymphocytes.

V is TRBV28 and J is TRBJ2-1; D not certain. The source is a human donor with advanced metastatic prostate, ovarian, gallbladder or colorectal cancer (not recorded which). This table probably holds off-target reads from a library built for another chain. DNA for the CDR3: TGTGCCAGCAGTGCAAGATATGAGCAGTTCTTC. Its translation: CASSARYEQFF. The whole variable domain, remainder taken from reference TRBV28 and TRBJ2-1, is DVKVTQSSRYLVKRTGEKVFLECVQDMDHENMFWYRQDPGLGLRLIYFSYDVKMKEKGDIPEGYSVSREKKERFSLILESASTNQTSMYLCASSARYEQFFGPGTRLTVL.